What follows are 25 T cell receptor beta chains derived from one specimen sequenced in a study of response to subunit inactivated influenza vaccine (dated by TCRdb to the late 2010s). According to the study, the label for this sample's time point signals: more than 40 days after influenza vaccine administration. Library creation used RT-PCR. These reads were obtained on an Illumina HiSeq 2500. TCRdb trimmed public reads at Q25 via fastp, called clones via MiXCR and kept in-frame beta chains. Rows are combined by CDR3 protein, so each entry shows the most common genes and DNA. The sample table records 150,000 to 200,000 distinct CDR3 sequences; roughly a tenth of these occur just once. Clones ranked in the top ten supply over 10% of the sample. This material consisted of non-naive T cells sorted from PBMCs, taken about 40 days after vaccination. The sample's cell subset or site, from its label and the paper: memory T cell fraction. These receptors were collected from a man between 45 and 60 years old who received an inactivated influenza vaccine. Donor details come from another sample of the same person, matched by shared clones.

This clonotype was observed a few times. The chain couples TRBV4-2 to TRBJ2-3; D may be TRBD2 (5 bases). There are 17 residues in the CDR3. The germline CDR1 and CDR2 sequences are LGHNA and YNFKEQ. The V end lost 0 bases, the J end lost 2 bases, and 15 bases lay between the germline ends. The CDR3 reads CASSQESRRAHTDTQYF. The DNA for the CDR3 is TGTGCCAGCAGCCAAGAGTCGAGGCGGGCCCACACAGATACGCAGTATTTT.

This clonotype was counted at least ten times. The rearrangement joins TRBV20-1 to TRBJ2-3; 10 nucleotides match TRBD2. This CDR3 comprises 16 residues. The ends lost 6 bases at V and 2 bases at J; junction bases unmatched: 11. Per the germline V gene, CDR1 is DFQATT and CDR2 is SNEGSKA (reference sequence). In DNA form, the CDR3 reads TGCAGTGCCCCCAAACCAAGCGGGAGGGCCACAGATACGCAGTATTTT. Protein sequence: CSAPKPSGRATDTQYF.

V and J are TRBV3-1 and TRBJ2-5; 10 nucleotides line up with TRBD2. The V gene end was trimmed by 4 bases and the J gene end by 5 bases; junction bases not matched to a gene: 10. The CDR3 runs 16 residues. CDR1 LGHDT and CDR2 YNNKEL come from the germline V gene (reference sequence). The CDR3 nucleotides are TGTGCCAGCAGCCTGAGGGGAGCGGGAGGGCAGGAGACCCAGTACTTC. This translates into CASSLRGAGGQETQYF.

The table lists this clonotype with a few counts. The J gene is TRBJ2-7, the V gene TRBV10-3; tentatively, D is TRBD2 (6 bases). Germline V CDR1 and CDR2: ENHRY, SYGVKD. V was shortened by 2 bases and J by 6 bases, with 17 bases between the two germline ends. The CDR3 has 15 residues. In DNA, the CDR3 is TGTGCCATCAGTGAGGGGACTGAGAGGGGACCCGAGCAGTACTTC. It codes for CAISEGTERGPEQYF.

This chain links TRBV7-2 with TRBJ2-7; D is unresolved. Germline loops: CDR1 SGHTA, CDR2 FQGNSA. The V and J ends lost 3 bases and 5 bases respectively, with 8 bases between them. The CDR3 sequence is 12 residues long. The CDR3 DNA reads TGTGCCAGCAGCTTTTCTGTCCACGAGCAGTACTTC. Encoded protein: CASSFSVHEQYF.

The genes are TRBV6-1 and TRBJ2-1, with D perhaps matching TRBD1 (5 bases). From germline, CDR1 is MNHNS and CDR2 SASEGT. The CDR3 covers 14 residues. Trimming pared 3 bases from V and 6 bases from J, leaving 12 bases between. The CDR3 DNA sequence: TGTGCCAGCAGTGATCAGGGTAGTATCAATGAGCAGTTCTTC. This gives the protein CASSDQGSINEQFF.

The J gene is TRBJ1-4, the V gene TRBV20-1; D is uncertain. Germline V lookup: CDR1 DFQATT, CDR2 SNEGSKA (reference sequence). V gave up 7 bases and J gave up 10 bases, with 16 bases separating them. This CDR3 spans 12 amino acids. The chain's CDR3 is CSVQREEGKLFF. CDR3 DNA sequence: TGCAGTGTCCAGAGGGAGGAGGGAAAACTGTTTTTT.

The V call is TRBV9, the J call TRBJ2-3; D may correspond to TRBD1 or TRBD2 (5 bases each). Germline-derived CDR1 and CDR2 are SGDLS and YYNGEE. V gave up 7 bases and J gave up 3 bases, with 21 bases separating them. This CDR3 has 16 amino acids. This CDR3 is CASGRGVHGITDTQYF. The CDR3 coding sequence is TGTGCCAGCGGTCGAGGGGTACACGGGATTACAGATACGCAGTATTTT. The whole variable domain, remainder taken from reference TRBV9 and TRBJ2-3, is DSGVTQTPKHLITATGQRVTLRCSPRSGDLSVYWYQQSLDQGLQFLIQYYNGEERAKGNILERFSAQQFPDLHSELNLSSLELGDSALYFCASGRGVHGITDTQYFGPGTRLTVL.

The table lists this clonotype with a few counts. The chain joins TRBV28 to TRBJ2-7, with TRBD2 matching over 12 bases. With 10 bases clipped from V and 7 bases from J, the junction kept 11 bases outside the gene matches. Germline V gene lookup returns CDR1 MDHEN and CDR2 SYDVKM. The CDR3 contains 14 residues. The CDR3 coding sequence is TGTGCCACATCTGGGCTAGCGGGAGGGGATGAGCAGTACTTC. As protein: CATSGLAGGDEQYF.

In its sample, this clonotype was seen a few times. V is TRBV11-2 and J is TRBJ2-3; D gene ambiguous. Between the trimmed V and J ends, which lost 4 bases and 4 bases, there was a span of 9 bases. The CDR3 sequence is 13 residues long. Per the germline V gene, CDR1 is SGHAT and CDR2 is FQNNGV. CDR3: CASSSQQADTQYF. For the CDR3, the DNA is TGTGCCAGCAGCTCGCAGCAAGCAGATACGCAGTATTTT.

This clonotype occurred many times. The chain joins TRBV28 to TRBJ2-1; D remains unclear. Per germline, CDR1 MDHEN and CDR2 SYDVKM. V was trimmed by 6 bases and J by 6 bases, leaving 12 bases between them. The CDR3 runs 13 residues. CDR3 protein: CASRKTWGNEQFF. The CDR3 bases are TGTGCCAGCAGGAAAACCTGGGGCAATGAGCAGTTCTTC.

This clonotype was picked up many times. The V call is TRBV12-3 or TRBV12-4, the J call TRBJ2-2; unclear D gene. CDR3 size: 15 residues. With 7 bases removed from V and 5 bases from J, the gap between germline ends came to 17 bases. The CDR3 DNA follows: TGTGCCAGCACCCAGGTGGGCAGGAGTACCGGGGAGCTGTTTTTT. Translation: CASTQVGRSTGELFF.

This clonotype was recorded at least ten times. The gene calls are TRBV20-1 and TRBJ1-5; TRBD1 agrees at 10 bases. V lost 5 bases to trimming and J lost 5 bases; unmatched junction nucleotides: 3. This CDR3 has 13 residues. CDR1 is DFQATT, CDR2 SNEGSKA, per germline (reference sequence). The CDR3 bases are TGCAGTGCTCAGACAGGGGGCGATCAGCCCCAGCATTTT. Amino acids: CSAQTGGDQPQHF.

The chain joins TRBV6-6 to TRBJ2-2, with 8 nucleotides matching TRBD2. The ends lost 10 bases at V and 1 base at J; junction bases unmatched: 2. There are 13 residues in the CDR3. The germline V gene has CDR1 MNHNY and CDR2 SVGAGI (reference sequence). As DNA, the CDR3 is TGTGCCACCGGGGGGGGGAACACCGGGGAGCTGTTTTTT. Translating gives CATGGGNTGELFF.

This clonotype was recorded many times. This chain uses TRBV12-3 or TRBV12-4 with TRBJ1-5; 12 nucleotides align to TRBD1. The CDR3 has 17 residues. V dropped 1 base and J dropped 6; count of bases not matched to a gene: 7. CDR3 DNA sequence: TGTGCCAGCAGTTTAGGTTGGGGACAGGGGGCGGGTCAGCCCCAGCATTTT. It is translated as CASSLGWGQGAGQPQHF.

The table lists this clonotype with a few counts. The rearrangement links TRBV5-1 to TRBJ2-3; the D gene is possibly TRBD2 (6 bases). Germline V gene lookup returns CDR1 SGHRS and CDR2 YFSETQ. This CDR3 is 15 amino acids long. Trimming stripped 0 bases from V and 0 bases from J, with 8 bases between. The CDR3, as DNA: TGCGCCAGCAGCTTGGTAGGACTAAGCACAGATACGCAGTATTTT. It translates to CASSLVGLSTDTQYF. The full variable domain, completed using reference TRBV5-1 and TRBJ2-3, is KAGVTQTPRYLIKTRGQQVTLSCSPISGHRSVSWYQQTPGQGLQFLFEYFSETQRNKGNFPGRFSGRQFSNSRSEMNVSTLELGDSALYLCASSLVGLSTDTQYFGPGTRLTVL.

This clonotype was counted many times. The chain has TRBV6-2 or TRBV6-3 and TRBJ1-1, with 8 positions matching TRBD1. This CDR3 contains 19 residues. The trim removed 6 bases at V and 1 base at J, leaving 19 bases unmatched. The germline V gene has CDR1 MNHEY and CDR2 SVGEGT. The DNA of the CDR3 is TGTGCCAGCAGGCCCAACCGATTTTGGACAGGGCCAGGGAACACTGAAGCTTTCTTT. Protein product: CASRPNRFWTGPGNTEAFF.

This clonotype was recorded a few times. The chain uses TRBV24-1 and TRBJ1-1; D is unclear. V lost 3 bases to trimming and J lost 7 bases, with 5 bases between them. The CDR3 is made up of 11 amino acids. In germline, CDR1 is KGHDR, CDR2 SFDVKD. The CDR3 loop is CATSDGHEAFF. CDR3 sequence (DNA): TGTGCCACCAGTGATGGGCATGAAGCTTTCTTT.

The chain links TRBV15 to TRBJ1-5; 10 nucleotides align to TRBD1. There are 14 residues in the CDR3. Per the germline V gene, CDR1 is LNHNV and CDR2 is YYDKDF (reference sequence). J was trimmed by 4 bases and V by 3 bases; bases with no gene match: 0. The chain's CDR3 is CATSRGQGNQPQHF. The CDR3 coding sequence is TGTGCCACCAGCAGGGGACAGGGGAATCAGCCCCAGCATTTT.

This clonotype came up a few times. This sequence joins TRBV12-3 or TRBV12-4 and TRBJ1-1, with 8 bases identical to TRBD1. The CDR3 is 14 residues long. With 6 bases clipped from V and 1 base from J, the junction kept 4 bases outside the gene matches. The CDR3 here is CASSRQGRNTEAFF. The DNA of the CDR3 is TGTGCCAGCAGCCGACAGGGGCGGAACACTGAAGCTTTCTTT.

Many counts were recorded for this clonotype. This chain's CDR3 is CASKYDSGGGNEQFF. DNA for the CDR3: TGTGCCAGCAAATACGATAGCGGGGGGGGGAATGAGCAGTTCTTC. The chain carries TRBV2 and TRBJ2-1; the match to TRBD2 covers 11 bases. Looked up from germline, CDR1 is SNHLY and CDR2 is FYNNEI. The V gene end was trimmed by 7 bases and the J gene end by 7 bases; junction bases not matched to a gene: 9. This CDR3 region has 15 residues.

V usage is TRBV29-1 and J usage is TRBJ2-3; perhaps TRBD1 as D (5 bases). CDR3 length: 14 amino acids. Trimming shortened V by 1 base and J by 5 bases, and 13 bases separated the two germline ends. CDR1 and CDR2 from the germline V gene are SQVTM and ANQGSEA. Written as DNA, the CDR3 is TGCAGCGTTGAAGTCAGGTTAGGGGTAGATACGCAGTATTTT. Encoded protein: CSVEVRLGVDTQYF.

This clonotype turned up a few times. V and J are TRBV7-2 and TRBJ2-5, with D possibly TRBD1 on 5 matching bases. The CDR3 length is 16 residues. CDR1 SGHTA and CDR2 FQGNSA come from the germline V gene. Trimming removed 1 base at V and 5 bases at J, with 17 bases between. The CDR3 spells CASSLVSGAVGETQYF. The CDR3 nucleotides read TGTGCCAGCAGCTTAGTTTCTGGGGCGGTCGGGGAGACCCAGTACTTC.

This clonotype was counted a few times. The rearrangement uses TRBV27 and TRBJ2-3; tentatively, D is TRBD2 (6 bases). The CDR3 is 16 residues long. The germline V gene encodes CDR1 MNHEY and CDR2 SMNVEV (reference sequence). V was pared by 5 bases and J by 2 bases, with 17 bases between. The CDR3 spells CASSPFTSLTTDTQYF. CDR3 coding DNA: TGTGCCAGCAGTCCCTTCACTAGCCTTACCACAGATACGCAGTATTTT.

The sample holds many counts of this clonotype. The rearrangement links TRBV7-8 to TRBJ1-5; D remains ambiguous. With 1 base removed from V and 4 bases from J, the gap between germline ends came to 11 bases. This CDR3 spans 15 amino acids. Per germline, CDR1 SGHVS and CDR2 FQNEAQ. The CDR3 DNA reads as TGTGCCAGCAGCTTAGAAAGGGCTGGGAATCAGCCCCAGCATTTT. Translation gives CASSLERAGNQPQHF.